Listed below are T cell receptor beta chains from one sample, sequenced in a study of neurological immune-mediated disorders. TCRdb ran MiXCR on the 5' RACE reads and lists one entry per CDR3 protein. Here the sample spans tens of thousands of distinct CDR3 sequences, around 3.5% being singletons. The sequenced material came from PBMCs. These receptors came from a man aged 35-49 years with multiple sclerosis. Each CDR3 is given with its conserved first and last residue. D genes are given only for firm matches. Clone size is given for some rows only: seen once, a few or many times, or a class if the clone is expanded.

V gene	clone size	J gene	D gene	CDR3 DNA	CDR3 protein
TRBV29-1	many	TRBJ2-1	NA	TGCAGCGTTGGGCGGGCTTCCTACAATGAGCAGTTCTTC	CSVGRASYNEQFF
TRBV7-9	many	TRBJ2-2	TRBD1	TGTGCCAGCAGGAGGGGACAGGGAAGGAACACCGGGGAGCTGTTTTTT	CASRRGQGRNTGELFF
TRBV5-1	many	TRBJ2-1	TRBD1	TGCGCCAGCAGCTTGAGACAGGGGGGGTTGGATGAGCAGTTCTTC	CASSLRQGGLDEQFF
TRBV12-3/TRBV12-4	many	TRBJ1-2	NA	TGTGCCAGCAGTTCCGACGGCTCTAACTATGGCTACACCTTC	CASSSDGSNYGYTF
TRBV5-1	few	TRBJ2-5	NA	TGCGCCAGCAGCTTGGCCCTCGGGGGAGAGACCCAGTACTTC	CASSLALGGETQYF
TRBV9	many	TRBJ2-7	NA	TGTGCCAGCAACGCTGGCACCACCGGATCCTACGAGCAGTACTTC	CASNAGTTGSYEQYF
TRBV4-1	many	TRBJ2-2	TRBD1	TGCGCCAGCAGACAATCCCGGACAGGGATCACCGGGGAGCTGTTTTTT	CASRQSRTGITGELFF
TRBV18	NA	TRBJ2-2	NA	TGTGCCAGCTCACCGGCCGAGAACACCGGGGAGCTGTTTTTT	CASSPAENTGELFF
TRBV10-3	many	TRBJ1-5	TRBD1	TGTGCCATCAGTACGACAGGGAACGAGCCCCAGCATTTT	CAISTTGNEPQHF
TRBV11-2	many	TRBJ1-5	TRBD1	TGTGCCAGCAGCTCGGACAGGCAAAATCAGCCCCAGAATTTT	CASSSDRQNQPQNF
TRBV6-6	NA	TRBJ1-1	TRBD1	TGTGCCAGCACCGTCCCGGGACAGGGGGCTGCGTTTGGCGCTGAAGCTTTCTTT	CASTVPGQGAAFGAEAFF
TRBV11-2	many	TRBJ1-1	NA	TGTGCCAGCAGCTTAGCTGGACAAATGAACACTGAAGCTTTCTTT	CASSLAGQMNTEAFF
TRBV29-1	many	TRBJ1-5	TRBD1	TGCAGCGTCGCGGGACAGGGGGCCGGTCAGCCCCAGCATTTT	CSVAGQGAGQPQHF
TRBV10-2	many	TRBJ2-3	TRBD1	TGCGCCAGCAGTTTCGGGATCGGGCAGGGGGCTTTAGCGGATACGCAGTATTTT	CASSFGIGQGALADTQYF
TRBV3-1	many	TRBJ1-1	TRBD1	TGTGCCAGCAGCCGGGGACAGGGAGGCCCTGAAGCTTTCTTT	CASSRGQGGPEAFF
TRBV5-1	many	TRBJ1-5	NA	TGCGCCAGCAGCCCAATCGGGGGAACTCAGCCCCAGAATTTT	CASSPIGGTQPQNF
TRBV15	many	TRBJ2-7	TRBD2	TGTGCCACCAGCCCAGAGGGACTAGCGGGGAGGGGCGAGCAGTACTTC	CATSPEGLAGRGEQYF
TRBV10-3	many	TRBJ1-5	NA	TGTGCCATCGGAGGGCAGGAACTCAATCAGCCCCAGCATTTT	CAIGGQELNQPQHF
TRBV3-1	many	TRBJ2-5	NA	TGTGCCAGCAGCCAAGGGGTAGACAGGAGCGAGACCCAGTACTTC	CASSQGVDRSETQYF
TRBV24-1	many	TRBJ1-2	TRBD1	TGTGCCACCAGTGATTCTGGACAGGGAACGAGTGGCTACACCTTC	CATSDSGQGTSGYTF
TRBV5-5	NA	TRBJ1-5	NA	TGTGCCAGCAGCTTGGCGGGCAGCGGAAATCAGCCCCAGAATTTT	CASSLAGSGNQPQNF
TRBV18	many	TRBJ2-1	NA	TGTGCCAGCTCACCACCGCGAGCGGGTGCCTCCTACAATGAGCAGTTCTTC	CASSPPRAGASYNEQFF
TRBV10-3	many	TRBJ2-5	TRBD2	TGTGCCATCAGTGAGTCTGGTTTGGGGGGGTCGGAGACCCAGTACTTC	CAISESGLGGSETQYF
TRBV9	many	TRBJ2-3	NA	TGTGCCAGCAGCGTCGGCGGGGCGTTCACAGATACGCAGTATTTT	CASSVGGAFTDTQYF
TRBV20-1	many	TRBJ1-1	TRBD1	TGCAGTGCTAGAGATCTAGGACAGGGGGCGCCGGGGGACACTGAAGCTTTCTTT	CSARDLGQGAPGDTEAFF
TRBV6-5	many	TRBJ2-7	NA	TGTGCCAGCAGTTCCATGGGCGGAAAGGAGCAGTACTTC	CASSSMGGKEQYF
TRBV6-6	many	TRBJ1-5	NA	TGTGCCAGCAGTTACTGGGGGGGGGATCAGCCCCAGAATTTT	CASSYWGGDQPQNF
TRBV11-3	many	TRBJ2-6	TRBD1	TGTGCCAGCAGCACAGGGGACGGGGCCAACGTCCTGACTTTC	CASSTGDGANVLTF
TRBV12-3/TRBV12-4	NA	TRBJ2-2	NA	TGTGCCAGCAGTTTACGACTAGCCGGGGAGCTGTTTTTT	CASSLRLAGELFF
TRBV5-6	many	TRBJ2-1	NA	TGTGCCAGCAGCTTTGGGGGCAGCAATGAGCAGTTCTTC	CASSFGGSNEQFF
TRBV20-1	many	TRBJ2-7	NA	TGCAGTGGGGCCCACGTAGGCCCCTACGAGCAGTACTTC	CSGAHVGPYEQYF
TRBV6-5	many	TRBJ2-2	NA	TGTGCCAGCAGCTACCGCAGTGGACTCGGGGCCGGGGAGCTGTTTTTT	CASSYRSGLGAGELFF
TRBV12-3/TRBV12-4	many	TRBJ2-3	NA	TGTGCCAGCAGTTTGTTGCGGAACACAGATACGCAGTATTTT	CASSLLRNTDTQYF
TRBV20-1	many	TRBJ1-4	NA	TGCAGTGCTATGAGCACGGCGGATGAAAAACTGTTTTTT	CSAMSTADEKLFF
TRBV5-1	many	TRBJ2-3	NA	TGCGCCAGCAGCCCGCTTTCGACCGGGGATACGCAGTATTTT	CASSPLSTGDTQYF
TRBV12-3/TRBV12-4	many	TRBJ2-7	NA	TGTGCCAGCACCCTCGGCGGGGCTAACTACGAGCAGTACTTC	CASTLGGANYEQYF
TRBV18	NA	TRBJ2-1	NA	TGTGCCAGCTCACCACACTCTCCGGGGGCGTACAATGAGCAGTTCTTC	CASSPHSPGAYNEQFF
TRBV20-1	few	TRBJ2-7	NA	TGCAGTGCTAGAGGGTTACGCAGGGGGGCCTACGAGCAGTACTTC	CSARGLRRGAYEQYF
TRBV5-5	many	TRBJ2-1	TRBD1	TGTGCCAGCAGCCGACCACAGGGGTTGGATGAGCAGTTCTTC	CASSRPQGLDEQFF
TRBV18	many	TRBJ2-1	NA	TGTGCCAGCTCAGGGGGAGCAGGCGCCTACAATGAGCAGTTCTTC	CASSGGAGAYNEQFF
TRBV3-1	many	TRBJ1-6	NA	TGTGCCAGCAGGGGCGTAGATAATTCACCCCTCAACTTT	CASRGVDNSPLNF
TRBV24-1	many	TRBJ2-3	NA	TGTGCCACCAGTGATTTTACTTTAGCGGATACGCAGTATTTT	CATSDFTLADTQYF
TRBV24-1	many	TRBJ1-5	TRBD1	TGTGCCACCAGTGATCCAGGGGGCAATCAGCCCCAGAATTTT	CATSDPGGNQPQNF
TRBV11-3	NA	TRBJ1-1	NA	TGTGCCAGCAGCCGGGAAAGGGCGACTGAAGCTTTCTTT	CASSRERATEAFF
TRBV7-6	many	TRBJ2-7	NA	TGTGCCAGCAGCTTAGAGAAGTCCTACGAGCAGTACTTC	CASSLEKSYEQYF
TRBV7-2	many	TRBJ1-5	NA	TGTGCCAGCAGCTTATCACCGTATCAGCCCCAGAATTTT	CASSLSPYQPQNF
TRBV5-1	many	TRBJ2-1	NA	TGCGCCAGCAGCTTAACCAATGAGCAGTTCTTC	CASSLTNEQFF
TRBV7-2	many	TRBJ2-5	TRBD2	TGTGCCAGCAGCTCTAGCGGGGGTGTGGGAGAGACCCAGTACTTC	CASSSSGGVGETQYF
TRBV12-3/TRBV12-4	many	TRBJ1-6	NA	TGTGCCAGCAGTTCCCGGGCCTCGTCTTGGGGGAGAAATTCACCCCTCAACTTT	CASSSRASSWGRNSPLNF
TRBV2	many	TRBJ2-1	TRBD2	TGTGCCAGCAGTGAGATTAGTAGCGGGGCGTTCGAGAGCTCCTACAATGAGCAGTTCTTC	CASSEISSGAFESSYNEQFF
TRBV29-1	many	TRBJ2-3	NA	TGCAGCGTCGACAGACGGGGCGATACGCAGTATTTT	CSVDRRGDTQYF
TRBV3-1	many	TRBJ2-7	NA	TGTGCCAGCAGCCCTTTGACAGTTTCCTACGAGCAGTACTTC	CASSPLTVSYEQYF
TRBV4-2	many	TRBJ1-3	TRBD1	TGTGCCAGCAGCCAAGGACAGGGCTCTGGAAACACCATATATTTT	CASSQGQGSGNTIYF
TRBV7-9	many	TRBJ2-7	NA	TGTGCCAGCCGGGGGCTTTCCTACGAGCAGTACTTC	CASRGLSYEQYF
TRBV30	many	TRBJ1-2	NA	TGTGCCTGGAGGGAGGACGGCTACACCTTC	CAWREDGYTF